These 6 T cell receptor beta chains share one sample of origin, sequenced in a study of shared clonotypes between healthy human individuals. Assay used: immunoSEQ multiplex PCR; TCRdb lists only in-frame clones, some missing. This repertoire shows 2 million to 3 million clones, 80% to 95% found once; its top ten account for 0.35% to 0.45%. The sequenced sample was naive CD4+ T cells from PBMCs. As to subset: CD45RA+ positively selected. The receptors originated from a man between 18 and 29 years old in good health. Some clones in this sample may be carry-over from other donors' samples.

The chain carries TRBV14 and TRBJ2-7; the match to TRBD2 covers 7 bases. The length of the CDR3 is 14 residues. CDR1 is SGHDN and CDR2 is FVKESK in the germline V gene. J gave up 4 bases and V 1 base, and 4 bases lay outside the gene matches. The CDR3, as DNA: TGTGCCAGCAGCCAAGTGGGAGGGCAGTACGAGCAGTACTTC. It translates to CASSQVGGQYEQYF.

This clone was seen only a few times. The chain carries TRBV30 and TRBJ1-4; 8 bases agree with TRBD1. The CDR3 is 14 amino acids. Germline-derived CDR1 and CDR2 are GTSNPN and SVGIG (reference sequence). Germline trimming cut 3 bases from V and 8 bases from J; bases unmatched to any gene: 8. CDR3 nucleotide sequence: TGTGCCTGGAGATCAGGGGGCGTACTGGAAAAACTGTTTTTT. It specifies CAWRSGGVLEKLFF.

J is TRBJ2-7 and V is TRBV7-2; perhaps TRBD2 as D (5 bases). CDR1 and CDR2 from the germline V gene are SGHTA and FQGNSA. Deletions cut 1 base from V and 3 bases from J, with 10 bases between. CDR3 length: 14 residues. The CDR3 protein is CASSLGGSIYEQYF. DNA for the CDR3: TGTGCCAGCAGCTTAGGCGGGTCCATCTACGAGCAGTACTTC. Full variable domain (rest looked up from reference TRBV7-2 and TRBJ2-7): GAGVSQSPSNKVTEKGKDVELRCDPISGHTALYWYRQSLGQGLEFLIYFQGNSAPDKSGLPSDRFSAERTGGSVSTLTIQRTQQEDSAVYLCASSLGGSIYEQYFGPGTRLTVT.

This clone was seen once. V usage is TRBV5-1 and J usage is TRBJ2-2; D is possibly TRBD1 or TRBD2 (5 bases each). CDR1 SGHRS and CDR2 YFSETQ come from the germline V gene. The ends were cut back, 2 bases at V and 6 bases at J, with 14 bases in the middle. The CDR3 is 15 residues long. The CDR3 DNA follows: TGCGCCAGCAGCTTTAGCGAGAAGGGGCCCGGGGAGCTGTTTTTT. Translated: CASSFSEKGPGELFF.

V is TRBV29-1 and J is TRBJ1-2; a possible D gene is TRBD1 (6 bases). Germline CDR1 reads SQVTM; CDR2 reads ANQGSEA. This CDR3 spans 17 amino acids. V lost 2 bases and J 6 bases, leaving 25 bases between the germline ends. The CDR3 reads CSVENLWGAQRGNGYTF. CDR3 sequence (DNA): TGCAGCGTTGAAAATCTTTGGGGGGCCCAACGGGGCAATGGCTACACCTTC. The full variable domain, rest sourced from reference TRBV29-1 and TRBJ1-2, is SAVISQKPSRDICQRGTSLTIQCQVDSQVTMMFWYRQQPGQSLTLIATANQGSEATYESGFVIDKFPISRPNLTFSTLTVSNMSPEDSSIYLCSVENLWGAQRGNGYTFGSGTRLTVV.

The CDR3 DNA reads TGTGCCAGCAGTGAGTCACAGGGCCAGTCCTACGAGCAGTACTTC. Amino acid sequence: CASSESQGQSYEQYF. The chain links TRBV6-1 to TRBJ2-7, with D possibly being TRBD1 (6 bases). V dropped 3 bases and J dropped 1 base, with 13 bases sitting between them. Germline V gene data show CDR1 as MNHNS and CDR2 as SASEGT. This CDR3 comprises 15 residues.